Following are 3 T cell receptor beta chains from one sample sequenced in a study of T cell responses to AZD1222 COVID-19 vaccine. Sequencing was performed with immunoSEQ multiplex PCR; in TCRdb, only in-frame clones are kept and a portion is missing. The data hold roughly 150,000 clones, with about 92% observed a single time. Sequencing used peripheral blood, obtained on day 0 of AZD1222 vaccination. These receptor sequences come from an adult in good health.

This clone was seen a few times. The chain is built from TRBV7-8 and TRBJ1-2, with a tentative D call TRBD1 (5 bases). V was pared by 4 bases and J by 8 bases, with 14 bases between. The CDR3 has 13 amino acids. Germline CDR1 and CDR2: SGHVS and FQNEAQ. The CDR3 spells CASSSDTMGGYTF. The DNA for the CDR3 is TGTGCCAGCAGCTCGGACACAATGGGAGGCTACACCTTC.

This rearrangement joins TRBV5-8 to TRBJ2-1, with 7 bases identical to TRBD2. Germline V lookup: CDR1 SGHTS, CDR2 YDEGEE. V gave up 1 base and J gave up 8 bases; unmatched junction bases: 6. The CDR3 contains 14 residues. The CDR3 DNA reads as TGTGCCAGCAGCTTGTACGGGGGGAAGGATGAGCAGTTCTTC. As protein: CASSLYGGKDEQFF.

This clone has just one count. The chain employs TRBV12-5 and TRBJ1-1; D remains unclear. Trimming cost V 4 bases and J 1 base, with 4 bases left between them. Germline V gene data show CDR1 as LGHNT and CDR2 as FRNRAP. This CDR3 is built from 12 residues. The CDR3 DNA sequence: TGTGCTAGTGGTTCTGAGAACACTGAAGCTTTCTTT. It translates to CASGSENTEAFF.